Reported below is one TCR beta chain. What this receptor recognizes is not known. No qualities accompany the bases; no much larger clone lies one base away. Patients with a history of autoimmune disease or receiving systemic immunosuppression were excluded from the trial. In every dose cohort, peripheral blood was drawn for TCR sequencing at baseline, cycle 4 day 1, and cycle 7 day 1. Samples were obtained from an open-label, multicenter, first-in-human phase I dose-escalation trial of ivuxolimab. Adults with locally advanced or metastatic head and neck squamous cell, hepatocellular, melanoma or renal cell carcinoma were enrolled in the trial. CD4+ and CD8+ T cells were sorted separately from peripheral blood before TCR sequencing. For sequencing of the TCRbeta CDR3 region, genomic DNA was extracted from the sorted cells. The immunoSEQ Assay was used for sequencing of TCRbeta CDR3 regions. The table was pulled from immuneACCESS by TCRdb, which kept in-frame rearrangements only. Such tables lose some clones; where checked, under half of the loss comes from unresolved V genes, and the rest has no known cause. The sample data list approximately 70,000 clones, and 65% to 90% of these were observed just once. The ten largest clonotypes hold 1.4% of the sample.

This sample was included in a study of OX40 agonist ivuxolimab in advanced cancers. About the investigation overall: The costimulatory receptor OX40 (CD134) was targeted by ivuxolimab, a fully human IgG2 agonistic monoclonal antibody. The paper covers the monotherapy dose-escalation part of the phase I ivuxolimab trial, which included N ≈ 57 patients. Of the roughly 52 patients in dose escalation, some 20 had hepatocellular carcinoma, around 15 had melanoma, 9 had renal cell carcinoma and 9 had head and neck cancer. Prior anti-PD-1, anti-PD-L1 or anti-CTLA-4 therapy was permitted, and approximately 40% of dose-escalation patients had received checkpoint inhibitors. Three dose-escalation patients achieved partial responses, one with hepatocellular carcinoma and two with cutaneous melanoma. The purpose of peripheral TCRbeta sequencing was to test whether ivuxolimab changed TCR sequence diversity and led to clonal T-cell expansion. Intravenous ivuxolimab was administered to patients every 2 weeks at six dose levels: 0.01, 0.1, 0.3, 1.5, 3 and 10 mg/kg. The dose-escalation cohort was roughly 80% male with a mean age of around 62 years, ranging from roughly 20 to 80. Broad study findings and their caveats: Low levels of normalized T-cell clonal expansion were also shown by some nonresponding patients. In the 0.1-3.0 mg/kg groups, partial responders were among the patients with the lowest normalized peripheral clonal expansion, particularly in CD8+ T cells. The antigen specificity of the peripheral T cells that underwent clonal expansion was not determined. After ivuxolimab, CD8+ T cells had more expanded clones than CD4+ T cells on average. At doses of 0.1 to 3.0 mg/kg, clonal expansion of both CD4+ and CD8+ blood T cells was observed from baseline to week 6.

The CDR3 has 14 amino acids, counting the end cysteine and phenylalanine. Only CDR3 DNA remains: 42 bases, in frame from the first base. For CDR1 and CDR2, the germline V gene (reference sequence) lists SEHNR and FQNEAQ. V loses 2 bases, J loses 3 bases, and the germline ends lie 5 bases apart. The receptor was derived from an adult with an advanced solid tumor such as melanoma, head and neck, liver or kidney cancer. The chain couples TRBV7-9 to TRBJ1-6; perhaps TRBD1 is the D gene, with 5 bases matching. The sequences come from CD4+ or CD8+ T cells sorted from blood, collected in a trial of the OX40 agonist ivuxolimab. The CDR3 reads as follows: CASSLQGYNSPLHF. The sequenced DNA is TGTGCCAGCAGCTTACAGGGCTATAATTCACCCCTCCACTTT.